This T cell receptor beta chain comes out of a study of identical twins. V lost 0 bases, J lost 5 bases, and 7 bases stayed unmatched. This CDR3 has 15 residues. CDR1 is DFQATT and CDR2 is SNEGSKA in the germline V gene (reference sequence). TCRdb used MiXCR to reprocess the 5' RACE reads, holding one entry per CDR3 protein. The sample shows roughly 720,000 distinct CDR3 sequences, approximately 18% of them seen only once. This sample was also put to use in a study of T cells expressing NK-cell markers.

This chain uses TRBV20-1 with TRBJ2-7, with 10 bases matching TRBD1. What was sequenced was PBMCs. The origin of this receptor is a woman between 18 and 30 years old in good health. The CDR3 DNA is TGCAGTGCTAGAGATTCCCGGGACAGGGGTCACGAGCAGTACTTC. Translation gives CSARDSRDRGHEQYF.